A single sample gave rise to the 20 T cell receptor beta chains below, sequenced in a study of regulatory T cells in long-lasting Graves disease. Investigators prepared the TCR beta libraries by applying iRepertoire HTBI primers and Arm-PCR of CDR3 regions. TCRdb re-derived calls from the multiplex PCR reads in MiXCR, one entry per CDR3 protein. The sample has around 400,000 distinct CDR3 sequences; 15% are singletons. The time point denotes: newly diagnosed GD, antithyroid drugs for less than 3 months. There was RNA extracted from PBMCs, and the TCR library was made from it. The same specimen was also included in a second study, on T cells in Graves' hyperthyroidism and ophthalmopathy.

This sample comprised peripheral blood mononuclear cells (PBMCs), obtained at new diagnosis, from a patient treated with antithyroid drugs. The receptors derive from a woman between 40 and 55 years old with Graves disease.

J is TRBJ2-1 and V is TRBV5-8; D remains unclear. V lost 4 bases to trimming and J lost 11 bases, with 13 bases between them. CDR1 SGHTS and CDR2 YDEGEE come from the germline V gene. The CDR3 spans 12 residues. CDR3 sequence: CASSLRARKQFF. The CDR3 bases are TGTGCCAGCAGCCTCCGAGCACGGAAGCAGTTCTTC.

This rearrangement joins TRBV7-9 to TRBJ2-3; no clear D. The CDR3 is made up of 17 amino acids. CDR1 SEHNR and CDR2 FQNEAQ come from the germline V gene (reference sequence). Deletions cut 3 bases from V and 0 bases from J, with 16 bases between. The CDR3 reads CASSFGPGKTSTDTQYF. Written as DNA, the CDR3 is TGTGCCAGCAGCTTTGGGCCGGGCAAAACTAGCACAGATACGCAGTATTTT.

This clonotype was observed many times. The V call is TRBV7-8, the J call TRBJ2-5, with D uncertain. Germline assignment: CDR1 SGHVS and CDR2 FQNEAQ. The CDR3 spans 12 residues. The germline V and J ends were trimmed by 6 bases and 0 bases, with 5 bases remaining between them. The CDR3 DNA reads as TGTGCCAGCAGGAGGTACCAAGAGACCCAGTACTTC. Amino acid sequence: CASRRYQETQYF.

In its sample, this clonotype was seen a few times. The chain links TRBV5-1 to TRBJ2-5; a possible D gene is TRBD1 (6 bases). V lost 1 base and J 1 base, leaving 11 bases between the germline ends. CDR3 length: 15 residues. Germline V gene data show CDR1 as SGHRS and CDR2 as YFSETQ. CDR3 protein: CASSLIWGPQETQYF. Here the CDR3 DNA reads TGCGCCAGCAGCTTGATTTGGGGGCCCCAAGAGACCCAGTACTTC.

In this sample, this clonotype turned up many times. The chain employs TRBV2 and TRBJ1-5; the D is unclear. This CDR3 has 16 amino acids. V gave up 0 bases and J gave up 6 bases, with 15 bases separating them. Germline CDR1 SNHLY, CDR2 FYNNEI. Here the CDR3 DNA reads TGTGCCAGCAGTGAAGCGCTTCGTGGGAGTGGTCAGCCCCAGCATTTT. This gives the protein CASSEALRGSGQPQHF.

The CDR3 nucleotides are TGTGCCAGCAGCGTTTCAGGACAGTCAAGTTACAATGAGCAGTTCTTC. It specifies CASSVSGQSSYNEQFF. The chain employs TRBV9 and TRBJ2-1; a possible D gene is TRBD1 (6 bases). This CDR3 has 16 residues. The germline V and J ends were trimmed by 2 bases and 4 bases, with 16 bases remaining between them. Germline assignment: CDR1 SGDLS and CDR2 YYNGEE. The whole variable domain, remainder taken from reference TRBV9 and TRBJ2-1, is DSGVTQTPKHLITATGQRVTLRCSPRSGDLSVYWYQQSLDQGLQFLIQYYNGEERAKGNILERFSAQQFPDLHSELNLSSLELGDSALYFCASSVSGQSSYNEQFFGPGTRLTVL.

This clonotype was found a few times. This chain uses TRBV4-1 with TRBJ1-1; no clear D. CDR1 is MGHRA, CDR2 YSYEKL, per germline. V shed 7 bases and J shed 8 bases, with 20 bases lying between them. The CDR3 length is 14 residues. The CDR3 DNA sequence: TGCGCCAGCACCTCAGAGGTTGGCGAGACCGAAGCTTTCTTT. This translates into CASTSEVGETEAFF.

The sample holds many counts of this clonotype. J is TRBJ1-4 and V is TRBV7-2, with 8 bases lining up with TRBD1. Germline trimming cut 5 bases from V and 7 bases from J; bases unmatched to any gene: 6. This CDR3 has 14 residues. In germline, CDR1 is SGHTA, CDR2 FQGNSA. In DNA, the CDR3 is TGTGCCAGCAGCCGGGACAGGCAGGGTGAAAAACTGTTTTTT. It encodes CASSRDRQGEKLFF.

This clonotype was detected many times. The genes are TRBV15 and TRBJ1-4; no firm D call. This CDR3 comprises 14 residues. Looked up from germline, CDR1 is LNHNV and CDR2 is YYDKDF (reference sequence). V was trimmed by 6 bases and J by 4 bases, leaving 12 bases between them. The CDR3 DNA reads TGTGCCACCAGTTCTGGGCGAGGTAATGAAAAACTGTTTTTT. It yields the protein CATSSGRGNEKLFF.

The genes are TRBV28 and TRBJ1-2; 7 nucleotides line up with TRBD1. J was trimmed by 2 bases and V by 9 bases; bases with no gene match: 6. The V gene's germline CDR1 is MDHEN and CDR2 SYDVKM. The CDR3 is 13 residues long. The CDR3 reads CASNRRGNYGYTF. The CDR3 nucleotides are TGTGCCAGTAACCGCAGGGGGAACTATGGCTACACCTTC.

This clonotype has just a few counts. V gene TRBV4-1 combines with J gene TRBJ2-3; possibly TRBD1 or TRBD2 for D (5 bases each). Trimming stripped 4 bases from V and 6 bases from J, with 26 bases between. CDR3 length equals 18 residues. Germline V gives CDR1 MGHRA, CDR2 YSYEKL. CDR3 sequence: CASSPSARIRDRRDTQYF. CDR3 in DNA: TGCGCCAGCAGCCCCTCGGCAAGAATCCGGGACCGACGGGATACGCAGTATTTT.

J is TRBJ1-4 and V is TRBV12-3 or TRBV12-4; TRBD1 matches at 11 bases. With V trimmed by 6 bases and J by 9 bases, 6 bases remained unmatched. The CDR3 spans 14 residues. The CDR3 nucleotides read TGTGCCAGCAGCCCGGGACAGGGGGTTAAAAAACTGTTTTTT. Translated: CASSPGQGVKKLFF.

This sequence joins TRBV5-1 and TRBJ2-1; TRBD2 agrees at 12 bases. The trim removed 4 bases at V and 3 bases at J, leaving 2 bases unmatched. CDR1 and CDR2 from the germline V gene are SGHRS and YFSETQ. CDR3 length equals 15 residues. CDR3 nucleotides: TGCGCCAGCAGCGTACTAGCGGGAGGCTACAATGAGCAGTTCTTC. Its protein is CASSVLAGGYNEQFF.

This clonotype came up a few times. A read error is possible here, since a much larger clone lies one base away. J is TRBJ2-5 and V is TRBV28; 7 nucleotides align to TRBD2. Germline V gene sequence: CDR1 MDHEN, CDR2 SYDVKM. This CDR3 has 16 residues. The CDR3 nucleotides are TGTGCCAGCAGTACCTCAGCGGGGAGCAACCAAGAGGCCCAGTACTTC. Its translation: CASSTSAGSNQEAQYF. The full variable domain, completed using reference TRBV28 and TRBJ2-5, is DVKVTQSSRYLVKRTGEKVFLECVQDMDHENMFWYRQDPGLGLRLIYFSYDVKMKEKGDIPEGYSVSREKKERFSLILESASTNQTSMYLCASSTSAGSNQEAQYFGPGTRLLVL.

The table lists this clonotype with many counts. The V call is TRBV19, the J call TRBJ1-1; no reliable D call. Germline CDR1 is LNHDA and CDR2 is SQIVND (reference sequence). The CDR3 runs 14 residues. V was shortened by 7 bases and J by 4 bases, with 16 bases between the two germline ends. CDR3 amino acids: CASTTTGGRTEAFF. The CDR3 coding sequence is TGTGCCAGTACTACGACGGGAGGGCGCACTGAAGCTTTCTTT.

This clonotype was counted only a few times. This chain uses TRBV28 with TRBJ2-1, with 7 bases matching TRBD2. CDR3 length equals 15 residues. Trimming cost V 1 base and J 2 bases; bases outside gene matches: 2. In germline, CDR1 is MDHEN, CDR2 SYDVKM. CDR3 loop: CASSLYREAYNEQFF. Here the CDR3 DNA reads TGTGCCAGCAGTTTATATCGGGAGGCCTACAATGAGCAGTTCTTC.

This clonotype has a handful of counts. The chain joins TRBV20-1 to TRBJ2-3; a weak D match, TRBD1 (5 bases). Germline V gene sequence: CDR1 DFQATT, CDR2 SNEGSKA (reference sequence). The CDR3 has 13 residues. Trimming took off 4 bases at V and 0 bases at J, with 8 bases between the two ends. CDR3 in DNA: TGCAGTGCTATCGGACATAGCACAGATACGCAGTATTTT. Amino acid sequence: CSAIGHSTDTQYF.

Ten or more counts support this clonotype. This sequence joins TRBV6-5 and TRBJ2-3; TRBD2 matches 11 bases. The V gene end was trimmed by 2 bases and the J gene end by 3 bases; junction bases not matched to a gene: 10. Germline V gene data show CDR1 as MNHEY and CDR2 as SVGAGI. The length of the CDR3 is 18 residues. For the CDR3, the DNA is TGTGCCAGCAGTTACGGATTCCTAGCGGGAGGTAATACAGATACGCAGTATTTT. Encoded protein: CASSYGFLAGGNTDTQYF.

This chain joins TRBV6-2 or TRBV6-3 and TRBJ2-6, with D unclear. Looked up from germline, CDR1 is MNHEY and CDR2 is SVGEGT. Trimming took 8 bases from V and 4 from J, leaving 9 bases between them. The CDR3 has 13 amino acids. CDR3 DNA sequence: TGTGCCAGCGCTCCTCTCGGGGCCAACGTCCTGACTTTC. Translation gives CASAPLGANVLTF.

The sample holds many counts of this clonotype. CDR3 nucleotides: TGTGCCAGCAGACCCTTCGGGACGACCGGGGAGCTGTTTTTT. It specifies CASRPFGTTGELFF. This chain uses TRBV27 with TRBJ2-2; D tentatively fits TRBD1 or TRBD2 (5 bases each). Germline assignment: CDR1 MNHEY and CDR2 SMNVEV (reference sequence). Trimming took 6 bases from V and 5 from J, leaving 13 bases between them. There are 14 residues in the CDR3.